Following are 27 T cell receptor beta chains from one sample sequenced in a study of cytomegalovirus exposure and HLA in healthy donors. Primers for the PCR totalled 60 Vbeta and 13 Jbeta. Sequencing used immunoSEQ multiplex PCR; TCRdb keeps in-frame clones, though not all of them. The sample has 85,000 or so clones, and its top ten clones hold around 1.1%. Input material: PBMCs. Every receptor here comes from a woman in her 30s in good health and CMV-seronegative.

V usage is TRBV7-9 and J usage is TRBJ1-4; a possible D gene is TRBD1 (5 bases). CDR3 length equals 15 residues. V was trimmed by 5 bases and J by 7 bases, leaving 17 bases between them. Germline V gives CDR1 SEHNR, CDR2 FQNEAQ (reference sequence). The CDR3 sequence: CASSPGTSGGEKLFF. Here the CDR3 DNA reads TGTGCCAGCAGCCCGGGTACCTCCGGGGGTGAAAAACTGTTTTTT.

This clone is classed as medium-sized by frequency. This chain joins TRBV2 and TRBJ1-1, with D unclear. Trimming left V 7 bases short and J 6 bases short, with 15 bases between. Germline CDR1 reads SNHLY; CDR2 reads FYNNEI. The CDR3 consists of 13 residues. CDR3 region: CASTLEAYAEAFF. The CDR3 nucleotides are TGTGCCAGCACCTTGGAAGCGTATGCTGAAGCTTTCTTT.

This chain uses TRBV7-2 with TRBJ2-5, with D perhaps TRBD1 (6 bases). The CDR3 consists of 14 residues. Germline V lookup: CDR1 SGHTA, CDR2 FQGNSA. V was shortened by 1 base and J by 2 bases, with 8 bases between the two germline ends. CDR3: CASSLGGLQETQYF. CDR3 bases: TGTGCCAGCAGCTTAGGGGGGCTGCAAGAGACCCAGTACTTC.

This chain uses TRBV10-2 with TRBJ1-4; no reliable D call. The V and J ends lost 5 bases and 2 bases respectively, with 9 bases between them. Germline V gene data show CDR1 as WSHSY and CDR2 as SAAADI. The CDR3 runs to 14 residues. Here the CDR3 DNA reads TGCGCCAGCAGTTCCGGTTGGACTAATGAAAAACTGTTTTTT. It translates to CASSSGWTNEKLFF.

The genes are TRBV5-6 and TRBJ1-1; possible D gene TRBD1, 6 bases. V lost 0 bases and J lost 4, with 10 bases in between. CDR1 and CDR2 (germline): SGHDT, YYEEEE. There are 14 residues in the CDR3. The CDR3 spells CASSLEGGSTEAFF. CDR3 bases: TGTGCCAGCAGCTTGGAAGGGGGAAGCACTGAAGCTTTCTTT.

V is TRBV2 and J is TRBJ2-7; possibly TRBD1 for D (7 bases). Between the trimmed V and J ends, which lost 2 bases and 4 bases, there was a span of 12 bases. Per the germline V gene, CDR1 is SNHLY and CDR2 is FYNNEI. The CDR3 totals 14 residues. CDR3 protein: CASSEQGEAYEQYF. DNA for the CDR3: TGTGCCAGCAGTGAACAGGGGGAGGCTTACGAGCAGTACTTC.

The V and J genes are TRBV10-2 and TRBJ2-7; no definite D call. Germline V CDR1 and CDR2: WSHSY, SAAADI. Trimming removed 2 bases from V and 5 bases from J, with 16 bases in between. CDR3 length equals 15 residues. In DNA form, the CDR3 reads TGCGCCAGCAGTGAGAGTAGTCGCAGGTTCAACGAGCAGTACTTC. This sequence encodes CASSESSRRFNEQYF.

The chain joins TRBV5-5 to TRBJ2-1, with 8 bases matching TRBD2. V lost 5 bases to trimming and J lost 7 bases; unmatched junction nucleotides: 5. Germline V gene sequence: CDR1 SGHKS, CDR2 YYEKEE (reference sequence). CDR3 length: 13 residues. The CDR3 region has the DNA TGTGCCAGCAGTCTCTCTAGCGGGAATGAGCAGTTCTTC. Protein product: CASSLSSGNEQFF.

The chain is built from TRBV6-1 and TRBJ1-1; D ambiguous. The V gene's germline CDR1 is MNHNS and CDR2 SASEGT. V lost 6 bases and J 5 bases, leaving 16 bases between the germline ends. The CDR3 is 14 residues long. The CDR3: CASRGSTGRTEAFF. CDR3 bases: TGTGCCAGCAGGGGGTCGACCGGGAGGACTGAAGCTTTCTTT.

The genes are TRBV27 and TRBJ1-6; 9 bases line up with TRBD1. The CDR3 extends over 14 amino acids. In germline, CDR1 is MNHEY, CDR2 SMNVEV (reference sequence). The ends lost 8 bases at V and 5 bases at J; junction bases unmatched: 4. CDR3 DNA sequence: TGTGCCAGCGGCCGACAGGGGGATAATTCACCCCTCCACTTT. Translation gives CASGRQGDNSPLHF.

The V call is TRBV5-1, the J call TRBJ2-1, with D maybe TRBD2 (6 bases). Trimming left V 3 bases short and J 6 bases short, with 10 bases between. The V gene's germline CDR1 is SGHRS and CDR2 YFSETQ. The CDR3 length is 13 residues. CDR3 protein: CASSSVTSNEQFF. The CDR3 bases are TGCGCCAGCAGCTCCGTGACTAGCAATGAGCAGTTCTTC.

CDR3 region: CASSKGTGGNNEKLFF. CDR3 sequence (DNA): TGTGCCAGTAGTAAAGGGACAGGGGGAAATAATGAAAAACTGTTTTTT. The rearrangement links TRBV19 to TRBJ1-4, with 11 bases that match TRBD1. CDR1 is LNHDA, CDR2 SQIVND, per germline (reference sequence). This CDR3 spans 16 amino acids. The V segment lost 4 bases and the J segment 4 bases; nucleotides outside the gene matches: 5.

The chain is built from TRBV5-1 and TRBJ2-5; 8 bases align to TRBD1. CDR1 is SGHRS and CDR2 is YFSETQ in the germline V gene. This CDR3 region has 14 residues. The ends lost 2 bases at V and 2 bases at J; junction bases unmatched: 2. CDR3 sequence reads: CASSLGQGQETQYF. The CDR3 nucleotides are TGCGCCAGCAGCTTAGGACAGGGACAAGAGACCCAGTACTTC. The whole variable domain, filled in from reference TRBV5-1 and TRBJ2-5, reads KAGVTQTPRYLIKTRGQQVTLSCSPISGHRSVSWYQQTPGQGLQFLFEYFSETQRNKGNFPGRFSGRQFSNSRSEMNVSTLELGDSALYLCASSLGQGQETQYFGPGTRLLVL.

V gene TRBV4-1 combines with J gene TRBJ1-1; D is possibly TRBD1 (6 bases). Germline V CDR1 and CDR2: MGHRA, YSYEKL. The CDR3 length is 15 residues. Trimming removed 2 bases from V and 4 bases from J, with 14 bases in between. DNA of the CDR3: TGCGCCAGCAGCCAACCAGGGGCCCGCGTCACTGAAGCTTTCTTT. Its translation is CASSQPGARVTEAFF.

The chain uses TRBV7-8 and TRBJ2-3; no clear D. The CDR3 totals 17 residues. Germline V lookup: CDR1 SGHVS, CDR2 FQNEAQ. V was shortened by 1 base and J by 2 bases, with 16 bases between the two germline ends. CDR3 DNA: TGTGCCAGCAGCTTAGAAGTCACAGAGACCTTCACAGATACGCAGTATTTT. Its translation is CASSLEVTETFTDTQYF.

This chain uses TRBV27 with TRBJ2-7; the D gene is possibly TRBD2 (6 bases). The CDR3 is made up of 16 amino acids. V shed 1 base and J shed 2 bases, with 15 bases lying between them. The germline V gene encodes CDR1 MNHEY and CDR2 SMNVEV (reference sequence). In DNA form, the CDR3 reads TGTGCCAGCAGTTTATTAGGAGGGGCCTCCGCCTACGAGCAGTACTTC. Translating it yields CASSLLGGASAYEQYF.

The chain recombines TRBV7-9 with TRBJ2-7; TRBD2 matches 8 bases. J lost 0 bases, V lost 6 bases, and 7 bases had no gene match. This CDR3 region has 15 residues. The germline gives CDR1 SEHNR, CDR2 FQNEAQ (reference sequence). CDR3 nucleotides: TGTGCCAGCAGTATAACTAGCGGAAACTCCTACGAGCAGTACTTC. Protein: CASSITSGNSYEQYF.

The V gene is TRBV5-1, the J gene TRBJ2-7; 13 bases fit TRBD2. Germline CDR1 is SGHRS and CDR2 is YFSETQ. V shed 1 base and J 5 bases; nucleotides not matched to a gene: 3. This CDR3 spans 15 amino acids. CDR3 sequence: CASSLRTSGSHEQYF. The CDR3 DNA is TGCGCCAGCAGCTTGAGGACTAGCGGGAGCCACGAGCAGTACTTC.

The chain uses TRBV6-5 and TRBJ2-1, with 11 nucleotides matching TRBD2. The trim removed 7 bases at V and 7 bases at J, leaving 9 bases unmatched. Germline CDR1 and CDR2: MNHEY and SVGAGI. This CDR3 contains 15 residues. Written as DNA, the CDR3 is TGTGCCAGCACACGTAGCGGGGGGGCAGGGAATGAGCAGTTCTTC. Translation gives CASTRSGGAGNEQFF.

The chain recombines TRBV6-1 with TRBJ2-1, with a possible D match to TRBD2 (5 bases). The V end lost 5 bases, the J end lost 5 bases, and 16 bases lay between the germline ends. Germline V gene lookup returns CDR1 MNHNS and CDR2 SASEGT. This CDR3 comprises 15 residues. The CDR3 nucleotides read TGTGCCAGCAGTCTCGGATTCCTCGGGAACAATGAGCAGTTCTTC. It specifies CASSLGFLGNNEQFF.

This chain uses TRBV6-8 with TRBJ2-2; 7 bases match TRBD1. The length of the CDR3 is 20 residues. J was trimmed by 0 bases and V by 6 bases; bases with no gene match: 19. Germline loops: CDR1 MNHGY, CDR2 SAAAGT. CDR3 DNA: TGTGCCAGCAGGAAAAAAAAAGGACAGGACGGCCCTGCGAACACCGGGGAGCTGTTTTTT. This sequence encodes CASRKKKGQDGPANTGELFF.

The V gene is TRBV6-1, the J gene TRBJ2-5; 10 positions agree with TRBD2. CDR1 and CDR2 from the germline V gene are MNHNS and SASEGT. Losses at the gene ends were 1 base for V and 4 bases for J; bases not matched to a gene: 9. The CDR3 has 17 amino acids. Written as DNA, the CDR3 is TGTGCCAGCAGTGAAGGGGTTACTAGCGGGGTCCCAGAGACCCAGTACTTC. It translates to CASSEGVTSGVPETQYF.

This rearrangement joins TRBV19 to TRBJ2-5, with 8 positions matching TRBD2. The CDR3 has 15 residues. Germline lookup yields CDR1 LNHDA and CDR2 SQIVND (reference sequence). The J segment lost 4 bases and the V segment lost 4 bases, leaving 8 bases of the junction unmatched. The CDR3 DNA is TGTGCCAGTAGTACCCAGCGGGAGAGGGGAGAGACCCAGTACTTC. It translates to CASSTQRERGETQYF.

The rearrangement uses TRBV14 and TRBJ1-1, with no clear D. Trimming left V 0 bases short and J 10 bases short, with 18 bases between. Germline assignment: CDR1 SGHDN and CDR2 FVKESK. The CDR3 is 15 residues long. For the CDR3, the DNA is TGTGCCAGCAGCCAAGATCATGTTGGAACAGCCCGAGCTTTCTTT. It codes for CASSQDHVGTARAFF.

This chain connects TRBV30 to TRBJ1-2; 7 bases line up with TRBD1. CDR1 GTSNPN and CDR2 SVGIG come from the germline V gene (reference sequence). The trim removed 5 bases at V and 4 bases at J, leaving 4 bases unmatched. The CDR3 is made up of 12 amino acids. CDR3 sequence: CAWGTAPYGYTF. The CDR3 DNA reads as TGTGCCTGGGGGACAGCGCCCTATGGCTACACCTTC.

The V gene is TRBV29-1, the J gene TRBJ2-5; TRBD2 matches at 9 bases. The junction had 13 bases not matched to a gene; V was cut back by 6 bases and J by 11 bases. The CDR3 sequence is 13 residues long. Germline V gene sequence: CDR1 SQVTM, CDR2 ANQGSEA. CDR3 in DNA: TGCAGCGTGAGACTAGCGGAAGGAGGGGAGCAGTACTTC. This encodes CSVRLAEGGEQYF.

The genes are TRBV28 and TRBJ2-3; TRBD1 might be the D (5 bases). Germline CDR1 reads MDHEN; CDR2 reads SYDVKM. Trimming stripped 5 bases from V and 0 bases from J, with 15 bases between. This CDR3 spans 16 amino acids. Here the CDR3 DNA reads TGTGCCAGCAGTCCCAGCAGGGCGCGAAGCACAGATACGCAGTATTTT. Protein sequence: CASSPSRARSTDTQYF.